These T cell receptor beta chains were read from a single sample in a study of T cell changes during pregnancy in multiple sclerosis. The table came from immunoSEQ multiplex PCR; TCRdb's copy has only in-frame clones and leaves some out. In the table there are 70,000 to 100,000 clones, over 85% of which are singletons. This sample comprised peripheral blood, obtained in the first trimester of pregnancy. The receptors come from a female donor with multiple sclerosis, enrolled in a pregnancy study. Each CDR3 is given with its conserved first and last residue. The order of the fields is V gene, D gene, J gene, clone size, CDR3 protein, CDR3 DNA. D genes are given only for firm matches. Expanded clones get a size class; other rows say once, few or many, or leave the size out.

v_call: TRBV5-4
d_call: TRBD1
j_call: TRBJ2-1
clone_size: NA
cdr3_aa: CASSWGGGQGGHEQFF
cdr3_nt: TGTGCCAGCAGCTGGGGGGGTGGACAGGGGGGCCATGAGCAGTTCTTC

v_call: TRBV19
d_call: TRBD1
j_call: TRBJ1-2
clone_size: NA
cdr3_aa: CASSNQGGYGYTF
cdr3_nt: TGTGCCAGTTCTAACCAGGGGGGCTATGGCTACACCTTC

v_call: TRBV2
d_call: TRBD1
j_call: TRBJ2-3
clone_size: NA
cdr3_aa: CASSVGTVTDTQYF
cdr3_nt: TGTGCCAGCAGTGTTGGGACAGTAACAGATACGCAGTATTTT

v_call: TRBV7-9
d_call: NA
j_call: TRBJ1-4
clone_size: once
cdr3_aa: CASSVFDRPEGEKLFF
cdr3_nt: TGTGCCAGCAGCGTTTTTGACAGGCCCGAGGGTGAAAAACTGTTTTTT

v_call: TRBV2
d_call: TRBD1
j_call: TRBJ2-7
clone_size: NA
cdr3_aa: CASRGQNYEQYF
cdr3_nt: TGTGCCAGCAGGGGACAGAACTACGAGCAGTACTTC

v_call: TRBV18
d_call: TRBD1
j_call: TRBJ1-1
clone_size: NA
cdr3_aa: CASSVQDRGDTEAFF
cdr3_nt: TGTGCCAGCTCAGTCCAGGACAGGGGTGACACTGAAGCTTTCTTT

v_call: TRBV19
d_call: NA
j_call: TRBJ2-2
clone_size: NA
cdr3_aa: CASIQGSGFIGELFF
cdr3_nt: TGTGCCAGTATCCAGGGAAGTGGTTTTATCGGGGAGCTGTTTTTT

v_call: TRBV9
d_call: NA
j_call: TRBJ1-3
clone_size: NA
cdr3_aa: CASSVATGISGNTIYF
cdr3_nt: TGTGCCAGCAGCGTAGCTACGGGGATCTCTGGAAACACCATATATTTT

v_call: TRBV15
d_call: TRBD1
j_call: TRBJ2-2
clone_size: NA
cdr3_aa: CATSQDRGKTGELFF
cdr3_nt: TGTGCCACCAGCCAGGACAGGGGAAAGACCGGGGAGCTGTTTTTT

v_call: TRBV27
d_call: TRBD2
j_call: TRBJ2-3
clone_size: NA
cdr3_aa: CASSLSTSGRAFGTDTQYF
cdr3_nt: TGTGCCAGCAGTTTATCGACTAGCGGGAGGGCCTTCGGCACAGATACGCAGTATTTT

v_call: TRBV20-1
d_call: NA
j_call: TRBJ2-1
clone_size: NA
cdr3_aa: CSAQRHEQFF
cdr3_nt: TGCAGTGCTCAGAGGCATGAGCAGTTCTTC

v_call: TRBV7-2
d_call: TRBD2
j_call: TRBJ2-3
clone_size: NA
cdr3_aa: CASSLVRGASTDTQYF
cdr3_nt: TGTGCCAGCAGCTTAGTGCGGGGGGCTAGCACAGATACGCAGTATTTT

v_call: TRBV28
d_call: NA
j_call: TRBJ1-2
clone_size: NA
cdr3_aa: CASSPPVAVGYGYTF
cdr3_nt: TGTGCCAGCAGTCCCCCGGTAGCCGTAGGCTATGGCTACACCTTC

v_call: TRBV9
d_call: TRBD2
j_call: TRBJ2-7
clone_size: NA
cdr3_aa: CASSPSLAGTYEQYF
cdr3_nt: TGTGCCAGCAGCCCCAGCCTAGCGGGGACCTACGAGCAGTACTTC